What follows describes a single T cell receptor (beta chain). No antigen is known for it. No per-base quality is available; no much larger clone lies one base away. The trim is 7 bases for V and 4 bases for J, with a gap of 14 bases between the germline ends. The cysteine opens and the phenylalanine closes a CDR3 of 13 amino acids. Left in the record is the CDR3 DNA by itself, 39 bases read in frame from the first base. CDR1 is given as SGDLS and CDR2 as YYNGEE, both from the germline V gene. The sample originates from a study of blood T cell repertoires in COVID-19 (dated by TCRdb to between 2020 and 2021). Study-wide context: The collaborator samples originated in the United States, Italy and Spain and spanned the acute and convalescent phases of COVID-19. Subjects who had been exposed to COVID-19, were actively infected with it, or had recovered from it provided the deeply sampled blood TCRbeta repertoires that made up the dataset. The material from the prospective study consisted of cDNA or gDNA derived from T cells, B-cell-depleted T cells, or PBMCs. Where available, HLA class I and class II types were obtained from metadata supplied by the sample provider rather than from assay-based typing. The sample metadata nearly always contained a de-identified subject ID, COVID-19 status, age in years and sex. The repertoires were released in a freely available public database meant as a resource for research on the immune response to SARS-CoV-2. Samples came from the ongoing ImmuneRACE study (first 160 participants) plus 1,254 subjects from 6 global collaborators. General conclusions and limits of the study: How much clinical and demographic metadata was included differed by source and by participant, and the metadata was provided uncurated.

TCRbeta CDR3 regions were amplified from genomic DNA by means of the immunoSEQ Assay, a bias-controlled multiplex PCR. Concerning the study's data processing: The number of nucleated cells in each sample was estimated from the amplification of reference gene primers within the assay. Sequence reads were collapsed and filtered to measure the absolute abundance of every unique TCRbeta CDR3 rearrangement. For each sample, productive Simpson clonality was calculated by taking the square root of Simpson's diversity index across productive rearrangements. TCRdb carries this immuneACCESS record with in-frame sequences only. Its versions omit some clonotypes, under half of them owing to an unresolved V gene in the studies checked, with the rest unexplained. V, J and clone size derive from that table, while D and trimming were established from the DNA sequence. Counted in this sample were over 60,000 clones; 82% of them appeared once. The top ten clones comprise roughly an eighth of the sample.

The collaborating institutions used their own protocols to collect whole blood in K2EDTA tubes. Collaborator samples were shipped for TCRbeta analysis as frozen whole blood, isolated PBMCs, or DNA extracted from either sample type. This TCR was recovered from a woman of 80 years or more with acute or convalescent COVID-19. Input material: peripheral blood. The rearranged chain carries TRBV9 and TRBJ1-1; the D region possibly corresponds to TRBD1 (5 bases align). CDR3 region: CASGPPGVTEAFF. The nucleotide sequence reads TGTGCCAGCGGCCCCCCGGGGGTCACTGAAGCTTTCTTT.